The T cell receptor beta chain under discussion was sequenced for a study of CD8 T cells in ankylosing spondylitis. CDR1 is WNHNN and CDR2 is SYGVQD in the germline V gene (reference sequence). The CDR3 totals 14 residues. Each CDR3 protein gets one entry after TCRdb re-called the 5' RACE reads with MiXCR. Of about 150,000 distinct CDR3 sequences in the sample, over 9.5% are singletons; the top ten hold approximately 4%. With respect to this clonotype: The junction differs from germline at one of its ends, possibly a read error.

V gene TRBV10-1 combines with J gene TRBJ2-3; 9 bases are shared with TRBD1. The sequence was collected from a female donor with ankylosing spondylitis or in good health (not recorded which). The specimen sequenced was blood, either unsorted or a sorted T cell fraction (not recorded which). This CDR3 reads CASSDTGGGDTLYF. The CDR3 DNA reads as TGCGCCAGCAGTGATACAGGGGGCGGCGATACGCTGTATTTT.